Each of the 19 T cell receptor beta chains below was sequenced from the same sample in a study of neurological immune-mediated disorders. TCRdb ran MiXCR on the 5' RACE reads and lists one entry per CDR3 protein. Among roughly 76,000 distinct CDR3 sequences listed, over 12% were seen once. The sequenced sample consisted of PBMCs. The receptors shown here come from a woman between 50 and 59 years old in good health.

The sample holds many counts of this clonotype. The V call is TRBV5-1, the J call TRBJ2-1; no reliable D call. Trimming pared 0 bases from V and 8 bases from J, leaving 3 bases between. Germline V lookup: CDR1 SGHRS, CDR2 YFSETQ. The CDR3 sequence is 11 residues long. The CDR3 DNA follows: TGCGCCAGCAGCTTGGAATATGAGCAGTTCTTC. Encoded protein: CASSLEYEQFF.

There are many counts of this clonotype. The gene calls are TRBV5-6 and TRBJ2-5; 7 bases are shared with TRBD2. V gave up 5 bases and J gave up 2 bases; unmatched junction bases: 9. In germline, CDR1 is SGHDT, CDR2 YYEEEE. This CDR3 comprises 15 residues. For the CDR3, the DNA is TGTGCCAGCAGTATCCTGGCGGGGGTTCAAGAGACCCAGTACTTC. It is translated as CASSILAGVQETQYF.

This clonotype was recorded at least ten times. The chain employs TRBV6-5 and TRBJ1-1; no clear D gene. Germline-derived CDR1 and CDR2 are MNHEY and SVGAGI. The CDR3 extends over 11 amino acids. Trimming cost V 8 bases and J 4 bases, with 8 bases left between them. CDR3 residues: CASLFGTEAFF. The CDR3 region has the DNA TGTGCCAGCTTGTTTGGCACTGAAGCTTTCTTT.

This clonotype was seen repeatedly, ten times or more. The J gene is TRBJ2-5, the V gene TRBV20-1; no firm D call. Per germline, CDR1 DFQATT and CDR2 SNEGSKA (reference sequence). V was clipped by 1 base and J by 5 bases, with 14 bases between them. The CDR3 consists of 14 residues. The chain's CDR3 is CSARAGRFPETQYF. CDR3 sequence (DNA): TGCAGTGCTAGAGCAGGCCGGTTCCCGGAGACCCAGTACTTC.

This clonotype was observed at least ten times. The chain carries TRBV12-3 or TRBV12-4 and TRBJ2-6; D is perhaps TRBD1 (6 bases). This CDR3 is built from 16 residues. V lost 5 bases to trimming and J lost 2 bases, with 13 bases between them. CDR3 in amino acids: CASSPLQGTGANVLTF. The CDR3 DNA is TGTGCCAGCAGTCCGCTACAGGGAACTGGGGCCAACGTCCTGACTTTC.

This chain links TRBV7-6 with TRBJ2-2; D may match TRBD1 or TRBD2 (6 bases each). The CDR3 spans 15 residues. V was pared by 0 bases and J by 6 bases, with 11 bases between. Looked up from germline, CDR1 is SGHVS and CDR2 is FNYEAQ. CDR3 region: CASSLASGASGELFF. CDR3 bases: TGTGCCAGCAGCTTAGCGTCGGGGGCATCCGGGGAGCTGTTTTTT.

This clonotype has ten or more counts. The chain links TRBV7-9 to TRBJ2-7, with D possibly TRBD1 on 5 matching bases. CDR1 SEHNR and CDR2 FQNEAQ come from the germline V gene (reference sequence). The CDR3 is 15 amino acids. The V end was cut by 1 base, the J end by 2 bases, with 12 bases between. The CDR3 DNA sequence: TGTGCCAGCAGCTTAGGTAGCAGGGCCCCCTACGAGCAGTACTTC. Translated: CASSLGSRAPYEQYF.

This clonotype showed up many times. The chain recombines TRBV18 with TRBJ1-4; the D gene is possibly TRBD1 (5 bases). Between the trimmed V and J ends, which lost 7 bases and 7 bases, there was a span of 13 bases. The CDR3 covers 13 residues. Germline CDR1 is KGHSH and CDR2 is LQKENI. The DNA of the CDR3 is TGTGCCAGCTTACCCTGGGACCGTGAAAAACTGTTTTTT. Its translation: CASLPWDREKLFF.

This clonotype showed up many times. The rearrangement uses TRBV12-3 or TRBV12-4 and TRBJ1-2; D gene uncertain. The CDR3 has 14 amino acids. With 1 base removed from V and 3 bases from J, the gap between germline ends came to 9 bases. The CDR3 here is CASSLGTSYYGYTF. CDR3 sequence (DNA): TGTGCCAGCAGTTTAGGTACATCTTACTATGGCTACACCTTC.

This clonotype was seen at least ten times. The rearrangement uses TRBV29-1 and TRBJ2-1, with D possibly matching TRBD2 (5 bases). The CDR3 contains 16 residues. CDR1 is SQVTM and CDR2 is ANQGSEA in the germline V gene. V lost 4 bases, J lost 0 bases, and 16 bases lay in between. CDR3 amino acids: CSVGRSQRSSYNEQFF. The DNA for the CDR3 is TGCAGCGTTGGCCGATCTCAGCGGTCCTCCTACAATGAGCAGTTCTTC.

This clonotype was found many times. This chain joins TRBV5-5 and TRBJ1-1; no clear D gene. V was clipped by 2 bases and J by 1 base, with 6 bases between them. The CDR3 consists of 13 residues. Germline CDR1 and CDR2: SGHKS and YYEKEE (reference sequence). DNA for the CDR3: TGTGCCAGCAGCTTTGGAGCGAACACTGAAGCTTTCTTT. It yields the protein CASSFGANTEAFF.

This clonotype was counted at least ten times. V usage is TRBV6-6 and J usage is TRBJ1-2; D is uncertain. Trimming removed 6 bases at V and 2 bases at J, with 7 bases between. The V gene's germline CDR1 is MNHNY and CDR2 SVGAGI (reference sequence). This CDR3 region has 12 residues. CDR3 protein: CASRSENYGYTF. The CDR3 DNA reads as TGTGCCAGCAGGTCCGAAAACTATGGCTACACCTTC.

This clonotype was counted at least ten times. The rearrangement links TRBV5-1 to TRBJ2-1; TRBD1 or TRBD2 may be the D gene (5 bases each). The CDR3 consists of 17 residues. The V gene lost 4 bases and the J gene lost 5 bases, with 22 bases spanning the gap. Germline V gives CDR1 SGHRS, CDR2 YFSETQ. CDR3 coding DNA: TGCGCCAGCAGCCCCCCTGGGACCCGGGGATCTAACAATGAGCAGTTCTTC. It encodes CASSPPGTRGSNNEQFF.

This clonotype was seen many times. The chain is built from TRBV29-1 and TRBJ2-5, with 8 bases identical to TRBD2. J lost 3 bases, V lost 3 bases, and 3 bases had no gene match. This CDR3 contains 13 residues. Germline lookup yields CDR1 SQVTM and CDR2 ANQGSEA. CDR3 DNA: TGCAGCGTTGATATTAGCGGGAAAGAGACCCAGTACTTC. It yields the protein CSVDISGKETQYF.

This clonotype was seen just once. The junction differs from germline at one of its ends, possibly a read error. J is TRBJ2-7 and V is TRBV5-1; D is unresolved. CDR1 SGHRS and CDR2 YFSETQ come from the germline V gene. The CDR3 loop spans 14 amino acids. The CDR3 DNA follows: TGCGCCAGAAGCTTAGGATGGAAATCCTACGAGCAGTACTTC. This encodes CARSLGWKSYEQYF. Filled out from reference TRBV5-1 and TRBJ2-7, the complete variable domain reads KAGVTQTPRYLIKTRGQQVTLSCSPISGHRSVSWYQQTPGQGLQFLFEYFSETQRNKGNFPGRFSGRQFSNSRSEMNVSTLELGDSALYLCARSLGWKSYEQYFGPGTRLTVT.

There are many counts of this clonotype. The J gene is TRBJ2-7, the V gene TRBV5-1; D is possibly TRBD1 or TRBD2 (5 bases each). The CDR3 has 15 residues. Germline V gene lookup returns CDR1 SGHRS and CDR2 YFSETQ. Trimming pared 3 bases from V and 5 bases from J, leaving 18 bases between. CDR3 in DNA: TGCGCCAGCAGCTCCACCCCGGGACCCACAAACGAGCAGTACTTC. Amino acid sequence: CASSSTPGPTNEQYF.

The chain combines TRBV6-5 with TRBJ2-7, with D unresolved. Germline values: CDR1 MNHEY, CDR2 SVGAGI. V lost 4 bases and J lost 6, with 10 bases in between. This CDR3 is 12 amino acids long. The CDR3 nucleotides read TGTGCCAGCAGTTCCACGCGAGGCGAGCAGTACTTC. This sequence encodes CASSSTRGEQYF.

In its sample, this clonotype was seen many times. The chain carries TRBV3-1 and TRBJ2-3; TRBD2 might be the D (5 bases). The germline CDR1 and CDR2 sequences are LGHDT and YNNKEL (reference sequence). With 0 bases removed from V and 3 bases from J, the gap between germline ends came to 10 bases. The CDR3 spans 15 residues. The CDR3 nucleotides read TGTGCCAGCAGCCAAGATTATACGGGGACAGATACGCAGTATTTT. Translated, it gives CASSQDYTGTDTQYF.

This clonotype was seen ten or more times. The CDR3 region has the DNA TGTGCCAGCAGCGTAGGGGGACAAGGAGGCACTGAAGCTTTCTTT. Its protein product is CASSVGGQGGTEAFF. The chain is built from TRBV9 and TRBJ1-1; maybe TRBD1 (6 bases). CDR3 size: 15 residues. Germline CDR1 and CDR2: SGDLS and YYNGEE. V lost 0 bases to trimming and J lost 4 bases, with 13 bases between them.